This T cell receptor beta chain is from a study of T cell changes during pregnancy in multiple sclerosis. The repertoire was sequenced with immunoSEQ multiplex PCR; TCRdb's copy has only in-frame clones and lacks some. The sample has approximately 100,000 clones; about 93% are singletons. The trim removed 4 bases at V and 2 bases at J, leaving 3 bases unmatched. Germline lookup yields CDR1 MNHNY and CDR2 SVGAGI (reference sequence). The CDR3 loop spans 14 amino acids. The rearrangement uses TRBV6-6 and TRBJ2-3; 7 bases agree with TRBD1. This specimen was peripheral blood, taken in the first trimester of pregnancy. The clonotype originates from a female donor with multiple sclerosis, enrolled in a pregnancy study. In DNA, the CDR3 is TGTGCCAGCAGTTCGGGACAGACCACAGATACGCAGTATTTT. Amino acids: CASSSGQTTDTQYF.